The 24 T cell receptor beta chains in this list originate from one sample, sequenced in a study of cytomegalovirus exposure and HLA in healthy donors. The study ran its PCR with 60 Vbeta and 13 Jbeta primers. TCRdb's copy holds only in-frame clones and misses some; the assay was immunoSEQ multiplex PCR. Of 84,000 or so clones listed, roughly 80% are singletons. Input material: PBMCs. These receptor sequences come from a male donor in good health and CMV-seronegative.

Here the CDR3 DNA reads TGTGCCAGCAGCACTCTGGACAGGAATCAGGGGGGTTGGGAGCAGTTCTTC. Translating it yields CASSTLDRNQGGWEQFF. This chain joins TRBV14 and TRBJ2-1; the D gene is possibly TRBD1 (7 bases). Per germline, CDR1 SGHDN and CDR2 FVKESK. V was shortened by 5 bases and J by 10 bases, with 27 bases between the two germline ends. The CDR3 totals 17 residues.

This clone was counted once. The V and J genes are TRBV9 and TRBJ1-4; the D is unclear. Trimming took off 2 bases at V and 0 bases at J, with 14 bases between the two ends. The CDR3 runs to 17 residues. Looked up from germline, CDR1 is SGDLS and CDR2 is YYNGEE. The CDR3 nucleotides are TGTGCCAGCAGCGTGGAGGGAGACCCAGCAACTAATGAAAAACTGTTTTTT. This sequence encodes CASSVEGDPATNEKLFF.

The chain carries TRBV6-5 and TRBJ1-2, with a weak D call TRBD1 (6 bases). Germline V lookup: CDR1 MNHEY, CDR2 SVGAGI. V was shortened by 5 bases and J by 5 bases, with 15 bases between the two germline ends. The CDR3 has 14 amino acids. CDR3 in amino acids: CASSQQGGIYGYTF. In DNA, the CDR3 is TGTGCCAGCAGTCAACAGGGAGGGATATATGGCTACACCTTC.

The chain carries TRBV28 and TRBJ1-1, with D possibly TRBD1 on 6 matching bases. V gave up 1 base and J gave up 3 bases, with 9 bases separating them. Germline V CDR1 and CDR2: MDHEN, SYDVKM. This CDR3 has 14 residues. In DNA form, the CDR3 reads TGTGCCAGCAGTTTATCCCAGGGGCACACTGAAGCTTTCTTT. This sequence encodes CASSLSQGHTEAFF.

The chain uses TRBV6-6 and TRBJ2-1, with 8 bases matching TRBD1. The junction had 8 bases not matched to a gene; V was cut back by 6 bases and J by 7 bases. The germline V gene has CDR1 MNHNY and CDR2 SVGAGI (reference sequence). This CDR3 region has 14 residues. In DNA, the CDR3 is TGTGCCAGCAGCCTGGACAGGGAGAGAAATGAGCAGTTCTTC. Protein product: CASSLDRERNEQFF.

This clone showed up just once. The chain employs TRBV9 and TRBJ1-2, with D possibly being TRBD1 (5 bases). Germline V gene sequence: CDR1 SGDLS, CDR2 YYNGEE. Trimming shortened V by 4 bases and J by 3 bases, and 13 bases separated the two germline ends. This CDR3 is built from 14 residues. The CDR3 is CASSQGGSDYGYTF. CDR3 coding DNA: TGTGCCAGCAGCCAGGGAGGGAGCGACTATGGCTACACCTTC.

The V gene is TRBV6-5, the J gene TRBJ1-5, with TRBD1 identical over 7 bases. There are 15 residues in the CDR3. CDR1 MNHEY and CDR2 SVGAGI come from the germline V gene. V gave up 6 bases and J gave up 6 bases; unmatched junction bases: 11. The CDR3 bases are TGTGCCAGCAGCCCCCGGGACAGCAAACTTCAGCCCCAGCATTTT. This codes for CASSPRDSKLQPQHF.

V is TRBV4-3 and J is TRBJ2-1; D is undetermined. Trimming pared 0 bases from V and 2 bases from J, leaving 14 bases between. The CDR3 covers 17 residues. CDR1 and CDR2 (germline): LGHNA, YSLEER. CDR3: CASSQDMASKTYNEQFF. The CDR3 DNA reads TGCGCCAGCAGCCAAGATATGGCTAGTAAAACCTACAATGAGCAGTTCTTC.

This clone was observed a few times. The V and J genes are TRBV28 and TRBJ2-7, with a possible D match to TRBD1 (5 bases). The CDR3 is 12 residues long. Trimming took 6 bases from V and 2 from J, leaving 8 bases between them. Germline CDR1 and CDR2: MDHEN and SYDVKM. CDR3 in DNA: TGTGCCAGCAGGTTGACAGCCTACGAGCAGTACTTC. Translating it yields CASRLTAYEQYF. Supplemented by reference TRBV28 and TRBJ2-7, the full variable domain reads DVKVTQSSRYLVKRTGEKVFLECVQDMDHENMFWYRQDPGLGLRLIYFSYDVKMKEKGDIPEGYSVSREKKERFSLILESASTNQTSMYLCASRLTAYEQYFGPGTRLTVT.

This rearrangement joins TRBV5-1 to TRBJ2-5, with 9 nucleotides matching TRBD1. The J call is uncertain, as TRBJ2-7 better fits the DNA end. This CDR3 is 13 amino acids long. Germline loops: CDR1 SGHRS, CDR2 YFSETQ. CDR3 residues: CASSWTGAYEQYF. For the CDR3, the DNA is TGCGCCAGCAGCTGGACAGGGGCCTACGAGCAGTACTTC.

As for this clone: The junction departs from germline at one end; a sequencing error may be responsible. The chain couples TRBV7-9 to TRBJ2-6; 9 nucleotides agree with TRBD1. Germline CDR1 and CDR2: SEHNR and FQNEAQ (reference sequence). The CDR3 is 18 amino acids. CDR3 sequence reads: CSSSQRRQGGAGANVLTF. The CDR3 DNA sequence: TGTTCCAGCAGCCAGAGAAGACAGGGGGGCGCAGGGGCCAACGTCCTGACTTTC.

This chain connects TRBV7-8 to TRBJ1-5, with 8 positions matching TRBD1. Germline CDR1 and CDR2: SGHVS and FQNEAQ. V was pared by 10 bases and J by 0 bases, with 11 bases of the junction left unmatched. This CDR3 comprises 16 residues. The CDR3 sequence: CATTPDRAYSNQPQHF. The CDR3 DNA reads as TGTGCCACCACACCGGACAGGGCATATAGCAATCAGCCCCAGCATTTT.

The chain couples TRBV5-6 to TRBJ2-7; D is ambiguous. V was shortened by 0 bases and J by 5 bases, with 12 bases between the two germline ends. CDR1 and CDR2 (germline): SGHDT, YYEEEE. The CDR3 runs 14 residues. The CDR3 sequence: CASSLDLGVHEQYF. CDR3 sequence (DNA): TGTGCCAGCAGCTTGGATTTGGGCGTCCACGAGCAGTACTTC.

The chain couples TRBV5-4 to TRBJ2-4; tentatively, D is TRBD2 (6 bases). V dropped 4 bases and J dropped 0 bases, with 11 bases sitting between them. The germline CDR1 and CDR2 sequences are SGHNT and YYREEE (reference sequence). The length of the CDR3 is 15 residues. The CDR3 protein is CASSGGGLAKNIQYF. The CDR3 DNA sequence: TGTGCCAGCAGCGGAGGAGGGCTAGCCAAAAACATTCAGTACTTC. Full variable domain (remainder filled in from reference TRBV5-4 and TRBJ2-4): ETGVTQSPTHLIKTRGQQVTLRCSSQSGHNTVSWYQQALGQGPQFIFQYYREEENGRGNFPPRFSGLQFPNYSSELNVNALELDDSALYLCASSGGGLAKNIQYFGAGTRLSVL.

The chain has TRBV14 and TRBJ1-4; D is perhaps TRBD1 (5 bases). The CDR3 has 15 amino acids. V was clipped by 4 bases and J by 7 bases, with 16 bases between them. CDR1 and CDR2 from the germline V gene are SGHDN and FVKESK. The CDR3 reads CASSLREGPGEKLFF. CDR3 sequence (DNA): TGTGCCAGCAGCCTTCGGGAGGGGCCGGGTGAAAAACTGTTTTTT.

The rearrangement joins TRBV29-1 to TRBJ1-1; D gene uncertain. The CDR3 has 11 residues. V was shortened by 7 bases and J by 5 bases, with 11 bases between the two germline ends. The V gene's germline CDR1 is SQVTM and CDR2 ANQGSEA. The DNA of the CDR3 is TGCAGCGCCTCTGGAGTTACTGAAGCTTTCTTT. Amino acid sequence: CSASGVTEAFF.

This clone came up once. The chain employs TRBV4-3 and TRBJ1-2; D ambiguous. Germline assignment: CDR1 LGHNA and CDR2 YSLEER. This CDR3 is 15 amino acids long. V was cut by 4 bases and J by 4 bases, with 16 bases left in between. In DNA form, the CDR3 reads TGCGCCAGCAGCCCCTATAGCGGGGTCGGCTATGGCTACACCTTC. Its protein is CASSPYSGVGYGYTF.

The rearrangement joins TRBV6-5 to TRBJ2-6; D possibly corresponds to TRBD1 (5 bases). CDR3 size: 16 residues. The V and J ends lost 2 bases and 1 base respectively, with 9 bases between them. Germline CDR1 is MNHEY and CDR2 is SVGAGI. In DNA form, the CDR3 reads TGTGCCAGCAGTTACAGGGGTTGGTCTGGGGCCAACGTCCTGACTTTC. Its translation is CASSYRGWSGANVLTF.

The chain combines TRBV25-1 with TRBJ1-3, with a weak D call TRBD1 (5 bases). V lost 2 bases and J lost 3, with 14 bases in between. From germline, CDR1 is MGHDK and CDR2 SYGVNS. The CDR3 runs 16 residues. CDR3 region: CASSEITGAFGNTIYF. In DNA, the CDR3 is TGTGCCAGCAGTGAAATTACAGGAGCGTTTGGAAACACCATATATTTT.

This chain joins TRBV6-5 and TRBJ1-5; 7 positions agree with TRBD1. Germline CDR1 reads MNHEY; CDR2 reads SVGAGI. This CDR3 is 14 amino acids long. The ends lost 9 bases at V and 6 bases at J; junction bases unmatched: 11. In DNA form, the CDR3 reads TGTGCCAGTGCAGGTGACAGGGCTCGTCAGCCCCAGCATTTT. The encoded protein is CASAGDRARQPQHF.

The gene calls are TRBV7-2 and TRBJ2-5, with 7 bases identical to TRBD2. Germline trimming cut 6 bases from V and 5 bases from J; bases unmatched to any gene: 9. CDR3 length: 14 amino acids. Per germline, CDR1 SGHTA and CDR2 FQGNSA. The CDR3 DNA reads TGTGCCAGCAGTCCCAGCGGGGCTTTGGAGACCCAGTACTTC. Its translation is CASSPSGALETQYF.

This sequence joins TRBV5-4 and TRBJ1-2; 8 bases align to TRBD1. CDR1 is SGHNT and CDR2 is YYREEE in the germline V gene (reference sequence). The CDR3 spans 15 residues. Unmatched junction bases numbered 2, after V lost 0 bases and J lost 1 base. CDR3 loop: CASSLGDRINYGYTF. The CDR3 DNA reads TGTGCCAGCAGCTTGGGGGACAGGATTAACTATGGCTACACCTTC.

The chain couples TRBV9 to TRBJ2-1, with 9 nucleotides matching TRBD2. V lost 5 bases, J lost 7 bases, and 13 bases stayed unmatched. The germline gives CDR1 SGDLS, CDR2 YYNGEE. This CDR3 contains 16 residues. The CDR3 region is CASSATGLAPGNEQFF. DNA of the CDR3: TGTGCCAGCAGTGCGACGGGACTAGCCCCTGGAAATGAGCAGTTCTTC.

This rearrangement joins TRBV9 to TRBJ2-5; D might be TRBD1 (6 bases). Per germline, CDR1 SGDLS and CDR2 YYNGEE. This CDR3 is 14 amino acids long. The V gene lost 6 bases and the J gene lost 5 bases, with 17 bases spanning the gap. The CDR3 reads CASTPTGQGETQYF. Here the CDR3 DNA reads TGTGCCAGCACCCCGACAGGCCAGGGGGAGACCCAGTACTTC.